Listed below are T cell receptor beta chains from one sample, sequenced in a study of cytomegalovirus exposure and HLA in healthy donors. Sequenced by immunoSEQ multiplex PCR; TCRdb stores in-frame clones only, minus some. Of fewer than 150,000 clones in the sample, over 70% were seen once. Sequenced sample: PBMCs. The source is a man in his forties in good health and CMV-seronegative. CDR3s include the opening cysteine and the closing phenylalanine or tryptophan. A D gene is named only where the DNA matches it firmly. Clone sizes are given selectively: once, few, many, or a class where the clone is expanded.

size,V,D,J,CDR3,DNA
NA,TRBV5-1,NA,TRBJ2-7,CASSNTREPYEQYF,TGCGCCAGCAGCAATACTAGGGAGCCCTACGAGCAGTACTTC
NA,TRBV5-6,NA,TRBJ2-5,CASSLESTGQETQYF,TGTGCCAGCAGCTTGGAATCTACAGGGCAAGAGACCCAGTACTTC
NA,TRBV7-6,TRBD2,TRBJ2-2,CASSLALTSAGELFF,TGTGCCAGCAGCTTAGCCCTGACTAGCGCCGGGGAGCTGTTTTTT
NA,TRBV28,NA,TRBJ2-7,CASRPPTAYEQYF,TGTGCCAGCCGGCCCCCGACAGCCTACGAGCAGTACTTC
NA,TRBV19,TRBD1,TRBJ1-4,CASSIGTLNRGRLQTNEKLFF,TGTGCCAGTAGTATAGGAACCCTTAACAGGGGTCGCCTTCAAACTAATGAAAAACTGTTTTTT
few,TRBV28,TRBD1,TRBJ2-6,CATAIGQGSSGANVLTF,TGTGCCACCGCGATCGGACAGGGTAGCTCTGGGGCCAACGTCCTGACTTTC
NA,TRBV5-1,TRBD2,TRBJ2-7,CASSVASGGSSSYEQYF,TGCGCCAGCAGCGTCGCTAGCGGGGGGTCGAGCTCCTACGAGCAGTACTTC
NA,TRBV11-2,NA,TRBJ1-3,CASSLVAVSGNTIYF,TGTGCCAGCAGCTTAGTGGCAGTCTCTGGAAACACCATATATTTT
NA,TRBV7-2,NA,TRBJ2-1,CASSPNWDTNNEQFF,TGTGCCAGCAGCCCGAACTGGGACACTAACAATGAGCAGTTCTTC
NA,TRBV7-2,TRBD2,TRBJ2-7,CASSYVAGGRYEQYF,TGTGCCAGCAGCTACGTAGCGGGAGGAAGGTACGAGCAGTACTTC
few,TRBV7-9,NA,TRBJ2-3,CASKPQGGRTDTQYF,TGTGCCAGCAAACCCCAGGGGGGCCGCACAGATACGCAGTATTTT
NA,TRBV2,NA,TRBJ1-6,CASRTPDTYNSPLHF,TGTGCCAGCAGAACACCGGACACGTATAATTCACCCCTCCACTTT
NA,TRBV19,NA,TRBJ1-2,CASYRQNYGYTF,TGTGCCAGTTATAGACAGAACTATGGCTACACCTTC
few,TRBV5-6,NA,TRBJ1-4,CASSLTPGATNEKLFF,TGTGCCAGCAGCTTGACCCCAGGGGCAACTAATGAAAAACTGTTTTTT
NA,TRBV7-3,NA,TRBJ1-1,CASSLISWQGNTEAFF,TGTGCCAGCAGCTTAATTTCCTGGCAGGGGAACACTGAAGCTTTCTTT
NA,TRBV5-6,TRBD2,TRBJ2-7,CASSWGGTTYEQYF,TGTGCCAGCAGCTGGGGAGGGACTACCTACGAGCAGTACTTC
NA,TRBV18,NA,TRBJ2-7,CASSPGGRATYEQYF,TGTGCCAGCTCACCAGGTGGCAGGGCAACCTACGAGCAGTACTTC
NA,TRBV18,TRBD2,TRBJ2-7,CASSPTGAGGVHEQYF,TGTGCCAGCTCACCCACGGGAGCGGGAGGTGTCCACGAGCAGTACTTC
NA,TRBV10-3,NA,TRBJ2-7,CAISELRASSYEQYF,TGTGCCATCAGTGAGCTCAGGGCTAGCTCCTACGAGCAGTACTTC
NA,TRBV4-1,NA,TRBJ1-6,CASSPGFRTTYNSPLHF,TGCGCCAGCAGCCCTGGGTTCAGGACTACTTATAATTCACCCCTCCACTTT
NA,TRBV14,NA,TRBJ2-2,CASSIVGTGELFF,TGTGCCAGCTCGATCGTCGGGACCGGGGAGCTGTTTTTT
NA,TRBV28,TRBD1,TRBJ2-1,CASSLAGTGVYAQFF,TGTGCCAGCAGTTTAGCAGGGACAGGGGTTTACGCGCAGTTCTTC
NA,TRBV27,TRBD1,TRBJ2-6,CASSLWSQGASSGANVLTF,TGTGCCAGCAGTTTATGGAGTCAGGGGGCCAGCTCTGGGGCCAACGTCCTGACTTTC
once,TRBV7-9,NA,TRBJ1-5,CASSLTTGDQPQHF,TGTGCCAGCAGCTTGACCACGGGAGATCAGCCCCAGCATTTT
NA,TRBV7-2,TRBD1,TRBJ2-5,CASSLGQGAVETQYF,TGTGCCAGCAGCTTAGGGCAGGGGGCAGTGGAGACCCAGTACTTC
NA,TRBV5-6,NA,TRBJ2-2,CASSRSGSARTGELFF,TGTGCCAGCAGCCGTAGCGGTAGTGCGAGGACCGGGGAGCTGTTTTTT
few,TRBV7-2,TRBD1,TRBJ1-4,CASSLGTGWTLRLFF,TGTGCCAGCAGCCTCGGGACAGGGTGGACTTTACGCCTGTTTTTT
NA,TRBV9,NA,TRBJ1-1,CASSVGLGGSDPRGAFF,TGTGCCAGCAGCGTGGGTCTCGGGGGATCGGACCCCCGAGGAGCTTTCTTT
NA,TRBV30,NA,TRBJ2-2,CAWSAGVTGELFF,TGTGCCTGGAGTGCAGGGGTGACCGGGGAGCTGTTTTTT
NA,TRBV7-2,NA,TRBJ1-5,CASSPGLSNQPQHF,TGTGCCAGCAGTCCAGGACTTAGCAATCAGCCCCAGCATTTT
NA,TRBV6-6,NA,TRBJ2-7,CASSSERMSATYEQYF,TGTGCCAGCAGTTCCGAGAGAATGAGCGCCACCTACGAGCAGTACTTC
NA,TRBV19,NA,TRBJ1-1,CASSPDGRGTEAFF,TGTGCCAGTAGTCCTGACGGCAGGGGCACTGAAGCTTTCTTT
NA,TRBV5-1,TRBD1,TRBJ1-2,CASSPGTETNYGYTF,TGCGCCAGCAGCCCGGGGACAGAGACTAACTATGGCTACACCTTC
few,TRBV19,NA,TRBJ2-1,CASSENRGEQFF,TGTGCCAGTAGCGAAAATAGGGGTGAGCAGTTCTTC
once,TRBV7-9,TRBD2,TRBJ2-1,CASSVDPTSGSYNEQFF,TGTGCCAGCAGCGTCGACCCGACTAGCGGGAGTTATAATGAGCAGTTCTTC
NA,TRBV5-1,TRBD2,TRBJ2-7,CASSSGTTYEQYF,TGCGCCAGCAGCTCCGGGACTACCTACGAGCAGTACTTC